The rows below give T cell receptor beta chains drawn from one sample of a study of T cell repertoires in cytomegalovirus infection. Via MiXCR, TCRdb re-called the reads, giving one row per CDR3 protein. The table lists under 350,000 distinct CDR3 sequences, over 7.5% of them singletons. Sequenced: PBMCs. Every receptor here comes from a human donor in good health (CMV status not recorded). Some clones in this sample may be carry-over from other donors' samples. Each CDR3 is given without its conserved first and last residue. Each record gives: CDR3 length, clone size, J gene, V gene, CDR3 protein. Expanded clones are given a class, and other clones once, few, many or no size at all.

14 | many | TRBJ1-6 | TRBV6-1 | ASSEAVGQGDSPLH
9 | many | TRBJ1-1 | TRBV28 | ASSARTEAF
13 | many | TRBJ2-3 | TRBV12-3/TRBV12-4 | ASSSQQPSTDTQY
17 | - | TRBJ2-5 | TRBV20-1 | SARDQASGGGSRQETQY
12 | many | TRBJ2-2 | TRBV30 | AWRALAVGGELF
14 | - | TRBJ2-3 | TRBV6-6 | ASSYGTSGATDTQY
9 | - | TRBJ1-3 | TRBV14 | ASSRGNTIY
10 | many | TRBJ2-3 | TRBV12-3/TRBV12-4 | ASSRQTDTQY
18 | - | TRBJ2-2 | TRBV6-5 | ASSGLGTGSGGPNTGELF
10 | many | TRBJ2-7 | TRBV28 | ASSLLTYEQY
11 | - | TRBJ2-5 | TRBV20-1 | SATDHRQETQY
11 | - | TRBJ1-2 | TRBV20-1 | SAGGGSSYGYT
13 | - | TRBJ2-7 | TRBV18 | ASSPPKGGRDEQY
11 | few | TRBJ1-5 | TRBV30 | AWSAGTWEPQH
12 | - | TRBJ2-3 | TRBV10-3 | AISESRPEDTQY
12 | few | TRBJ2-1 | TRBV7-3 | ASSLSGRDNEQF
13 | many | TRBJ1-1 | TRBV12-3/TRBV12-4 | ASRQSTARNTEAF
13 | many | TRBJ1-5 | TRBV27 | ASSSQGGGNQPQH
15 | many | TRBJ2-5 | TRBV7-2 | ASSFERPGLKQETQY
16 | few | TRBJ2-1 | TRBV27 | ASSFVPLRTGDGNEQF
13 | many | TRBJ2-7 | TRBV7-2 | ASSLEWGPAYEQY
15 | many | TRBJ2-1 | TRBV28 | ASTRREWRVAYNEQF
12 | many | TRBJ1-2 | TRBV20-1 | SAREDNLRPGYT
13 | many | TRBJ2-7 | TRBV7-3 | ASSLRPEEVGEQY
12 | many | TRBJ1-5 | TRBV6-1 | ASTEVQGNQPQH
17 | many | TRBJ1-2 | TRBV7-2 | ASSWSRGGTGTGNYGYT
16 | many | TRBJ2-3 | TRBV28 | ASSSRDRGHLAGDTQY
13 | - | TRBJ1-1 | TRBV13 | ASSFRLDRGTEAF
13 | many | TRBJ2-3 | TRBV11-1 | ASSPLGLSTDTQY
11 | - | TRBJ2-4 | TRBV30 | AWSSAAGGIQY
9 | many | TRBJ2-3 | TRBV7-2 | ASGWGDTQY
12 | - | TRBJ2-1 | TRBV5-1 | ASSLAGTSGEQF
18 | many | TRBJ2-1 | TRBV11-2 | ASSVATSGSRPRSYNEQF
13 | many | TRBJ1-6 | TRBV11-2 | ASSPGGRNNSPLH
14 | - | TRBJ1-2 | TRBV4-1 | ASSQGTEKANYGYT
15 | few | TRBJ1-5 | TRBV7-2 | ASSLGWGRDSNQPQH
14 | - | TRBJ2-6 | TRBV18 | ASSPFDLVGANVLT
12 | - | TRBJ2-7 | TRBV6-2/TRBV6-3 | ASSFGTATYEQY
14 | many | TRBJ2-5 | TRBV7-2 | ASSFIVGQGQETQY
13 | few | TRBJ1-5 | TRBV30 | AWSPPVGLGGPQH
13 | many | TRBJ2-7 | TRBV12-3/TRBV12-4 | ASSFLGQGAYEQY
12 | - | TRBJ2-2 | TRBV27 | ASSFRGSTGELF
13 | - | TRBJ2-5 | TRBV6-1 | ASSTHNRAEETQY
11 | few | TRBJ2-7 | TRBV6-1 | ASWTYPTYEQY
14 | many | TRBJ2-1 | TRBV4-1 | ASSLLGLSLGNEQF
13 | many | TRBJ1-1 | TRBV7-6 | ASSPMDRENTEAF
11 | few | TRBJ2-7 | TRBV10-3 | AIRDRDFGEQY
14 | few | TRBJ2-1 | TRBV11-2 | ASSRQQGLAGNEQF
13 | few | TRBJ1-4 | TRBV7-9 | ASSLDRGTNEKLF